Sequencing of this T cell receptor beta chain was carried out in a study of T cells in Graves' hyperthyroidism and ophthalmopathy. Study conclusions and caveats: Most thyroid clonotypes expanded above 0.001 were also detected in blood. Before onset, by a median of about seven months, the model predicted ophthalmopathy.

This clonotype showed up many times. The target antigen is unknown. Lactation, pregnancy, other autoimmune disease or uncontrolled infection led to exclusion of patients. TCR beta CDR3 sequences were amplified from RNA transcripts. During a first-round RT-PCR of the TCR CDR3, the HTBI primer set was used. In TCRdb, the multiplex PCR reads were re-called with MiXCR into one record per CDR3 protein. This sample has 300,000 to 450,000 distinct CDR3 sequences, with approximately 14% found just once. CDR3 size: 17 residues. Germline V gene data show CDR1 as KGHSH and CDR2 as LQKENI. Losses at the gene ends were 2 bases for V and 7 bases for J; bases not matched to a gene: 12.

This TCR was recovered from a woman in her thirties with Graves' ophthalmopathy. The chain carries TRBV18 and TRBJ2-1; 9 nucleotides align to TRBD2. Input material: blood. CDR3 DNA sequence: TGTGCCAGCTCACCAAACGGGAGGGGACTAGCAATTAATGAGCAGTTCTTC. Protein sequence: CASSPNGRGLAINEQFF.